The subject of this entry is one T cell receptor (beta chain). Antigen: not known. Germline lookup yields CDR1 SGHNT and CDR2 YYREEE (reference sequence). The CDR3 runs to 16 residues. V gave up 3 bases and J gave up 6 bases, with 22 bases separating them. These data belong to a study of OX40 agonist ivuxolimab in advanced cancers. About the study: Patients were dosed intravenously with ivuxolimab at 0.01 to 10 mg/kg every 2 weeks. Dose-escalation patients were diagnosed with hepatocellular carcinoma, melanoma, renal cell cancer or head and neck cancer. Study conclusions and caveats: CD8+ T cells (on average) carried more expanded clones than CD4+ T cells. The antigen specificity of the peripheral T cells (those that were expanded) was not determined.

Assay used: immunoSEQ multiplex PCR; TCRdb lists only in-frame clones, some missing. The table has over 65,000 clones, about nine tenths seen once; the top ten hold about 0.54%. The chain couples TRBV5-4 to TRBJ2-7; D gene ambiguous. The TCR was taken from an adult with an advanced solid tumor such as melanoma, head and neck, liver or kidney cancer. The material was CD4+ or CD8+ T cells sorted from blood, obtained in a trial of the OX40 agonist ivuxolimab. The CDR3 nucleotides read TGTGCCAGCAGCTCACCTCGGGCCTTACAAACGTCCGAGCAGTACTTC. Its protein is CASSSPRALQTSEQYF.